The rows below give T cell receptor beta chains drawn from one sample of a study of glioma-infiltrating T cells after dendritic cell vaccination. Clones were sequenced by immunoSEQ multiplex PCR, and TCRdb holds only the in-frame ones, with some missing. Seen here are 49,000 or so clones, 85% observed once, and the top ten hold 11%. The sample was blood, taken before dendritic cell vaccination. The origin of the receptors is a human donor with glioblastoma. CDR3s include the opening cysteine and the closing phenylalanine or tryptophan. A D gene is named only where the DNA matches it firmly. Size is omitted from some rows. Given values are once, few, many or a class for expanded clones.

j_call,d_call,clone_size,v_call,cdr3_aa,cdr3_nt
TRBJ2-7,-,-,TRBV30,CAWSEGELPFYEQYF,TGTGCCTGGAGTGAAGGGGAACTGCCATTCTACGAGCAGTACTTC
TRBJ1-2,-,-,TRBV6-1,CASNLDRHYGYTF,TGTGCCAGCAACCTAGACAGGCACTATGGCTACACCTTC
TRBJ2-1,-,-,TRBV27,CASSFSGRRDEQFF,TGTGCCAGCAGTTTCTCTGGAAGGAGGGATGAGCAGTTCTTC
TRBJ2-3,TRBD2,-,TRBV14,CASSQELGLADGRAQYF,TGTGCCAGCAGCCAAGAGCTCGGACTAGCGGACGGCAGGGCGCAGTATTTT
TRBJ1-2,-,-,TRBV6-5,CASSYSGTDKGAYTF,TGTGCCAGCAGTTACTCCGGGACTGATAAAGGGGCCTACACCTTC
TRBJ1-6,TRBD1,-,TRBV27,CASQTDRDNSPLHF,TGTGCCAGCCAGACAGACAGGGATAATTCACCCCTCCACTTT
TRBJ1-2,-,-,TRBV10-2,CASSESFRAVKGYTF,TGCGCCAGCAGTGAGTCGTTCAGGGCGGTGAAAGGCTACACCTTC
TRBJ1-1,TRBD1,-,TRBV2,CASRTTGVEAFF,TGTGCCAGCAGAACGACAGGGGTTGAAGCTTTCTTT
TRBJ2-1,-,-,TRBV4-2,CASSQDTSFAYNEQFF,TGTGCCAGCAGCCAAGATACTAGTTTTGCCTACAATGAGCAGTTCTTC
TRBJ2-7,-,large,TRBV6-6,CASSYLQGGAYEQYF,TGTGCCAGCAGTTACTTGCAGGGGGGTGCCTACGAGCAGTACTTC
TRBJ2-3,TRBD1,-,TRBV11-2,CASSLTRTGRKDTQYF,TGTGCCAGCAGCTTAACGAGGACAGGGCGGAAAGATACGCAGTATTTT
TRBJ1-5,TRBD1,-,TRBV6-6,CASSHLDRGSNQPQHF,TGTGCCAGCAGCCACCTTGACAGGGGAAGCAATCAGCCCCAGCATTTT
TRBJ1-2,-,-,TRBV30,CAWSGHSSMVYGYTF,TGTGCCTGGAGTGGACACTCCTCTATGGTCTATGGCTACACCTTC
TRBJ1-2,-,-,TRBV6-5,CASSSDSYGYTF,TGTGCCAGCAGTTCAGACAGCTATGGCTACACCTTC
TRBJ1-1,-,-,TRBV7-8,CASSFEGNTEAFF,TGTGCCAGCAGCTTTGAGGGGAACACTGAAGCTTTCTTT
TRBJ2-7,-,-,TRBV2,CARGFLSYEQYF,TGTGCAAGGGGGTTTCTCTCCTACGAGCAGTACTTC
TRBJ1-2,-,-,TRBV5-1,CASNLESGGGAKGYTF,TGCGCCAGCAACTTGGAGAGCGGGGGGGGAGCTAAGGGCTACACCTTC
TRBJ1-6,-,-,TRBV27,CASGGENNSPLHF,TGTGCCAGCGGGGGGGAAAATAATTCACCCCTCCACTTT
TRBJ2-4,-,-,TRBV5-4,CASSPVVGVLAKNIQYF,TGTGCCAGCAGCCCGGTCGTGGGAGTGCTAGCCAAAAACATTCAGTACTTC
TRBJ2-7,TRBD1,-,TRBV6-5,CASRVDRVSKQYF,TGTGCCAGCAGAGTAGACAGGGTTAGCAAGCAGTACTTC
TRBJ2-7,TRBD1,-,TRBV5-8,CASSYDRGRYEQYF,TGTGCCAGCAGCTACGACAGGGGAAGATACGAGCAGTACTTC
TRBJ1-1,-,-,TRBV19,CASSSRLMNTEAFF,TGTGCCAGTAGTTCCAGACTAATGAACACTGAAGCTTTCTTT
TRBJ2-7,-,-,TRBV21-1,CASSLPKGLAGEIYEQYF,TGTGCCAGCAGCCTACCCAAGGGACTAGCGGGAGAGATTTACGAGCAGTACTTC
TRBJ1-4,TRBD1,-,TRBV7-3,CASSFFPPGGRTNEKLFF,TGTGCCAGCAGCTTCTTCCCACCAGGGGGTCGGACTAATGAAAAACTGTTTTTT
TRBJ1-4,-,once,TRBV29-1,CSVEDWQELFF,TGCAGCGTTGAAGATTGGCAGGAACTGTTTTTT
TRBJ2-7,-,-,TRBV12-5,CASGATSRRPYEQYF,TGTGCTAGTGGCGCCACTAGCCGACGTCCCTACGAGCAGTACTTC
TRBJ1-2,-,-,TRBV5-4,CASSLIKGQGINYGYTF,TGTGCCAGCAGCTTAATTAAAGGGCAGGGGATTAACTATGGCTACACCTTC
TRBJ2-1,-,-,TRBV11-2,CASSLAGGYYNEQFF,TGTGCCAGCAGCTTAGCGGGGGGCTATTACAATGAGCAGTTCTTC
TRBJ1-2,-,-,TRBV7-8,CASSLDDRSQGYTF,TGTGCCAGCAGCTTAGACGACAGGTCGCAAGGCTACACCTTC
TRBJ1-1,TRBD1,-,TRBV7-9,CASSEGAGTEAFF,TGTGCCAGCAGCGAGGGGGCTGGCACTGAAGCTTTCTTT
TRBJ2-7,-,-,TRBV10-1,CASSVQGSGHREQYF,TGCGCCAGCAGTGTACAGGGATCCGGCCACCGGGAGCAGTACTTC
TRBJ2-3,-,few,TRBV4-3,CASSQDWGGAGADTQYF,TGCGCCAGCAGCCAAGATTGGGGGGGGGCGGGGGCAGATACGCAGTATTTT
TRBJ1-5,-,-,TRBV7-9,CASSLGDGGVQPQHF,TGTGCCAGCAGCTTAGGGGACGGGGGGGTTCAGCCCCAGCATTTT
TRBJ2-7,TRBD1,-,TRBV7-9,CASSTQGQGYHEQYF,TGTGCCAGCAGCACCCAGGGACAGGGGTACCACGAGCAGTACTTC
TRBJ2-3,TRBD2,few,TRBV6-6,CASRSSGRADTQYF,TGTGCCAGCAGGTCGAGCGGGAGGGCCGATACGCAGTATTTT
TRBJ2-5,TRBD2,-,TRBV2,CASSVEAGEGETQYF,TGTGCCAGCAGTGTTGAAGCGGGGGAGGGAGAGACCCAGTACTTC
TRBJ2-2,TRBD1,-,TRBV5-8,CASSRDRGDTGELFF,TGTGCCAGCAGCCGGGACAGGGGTGACACCGGGGAGCTGTTTTTT
TRBJ1-3,-,few,TRBV6-5,CASSYSRPTSGNTIYF,TGTGCCAGCAGTTACTCGCGCCCAACCTCTGGAAACACCATATATTTT
TRBJ1-2,-,-,TRBV5-8,CASSLNGGDGYTF,TGTGCCAGCAGCTTGAACGGGGGGGATGGCTACACCTTC
TRBJ2-7,TRBD2,-,TRBV9,CASSARLAGGVDEQYF,TGTGCCAGCAGCGCCAGGTTAGCGGGGGGGGTCGACGAGCAGTACTTC
TRBJ1-2,TRBD1,-,TRBV2,CASSSGQSYGYTF,TGTGCCAGCAGCTCGGGACAGTCCTATGGCTACACCTTC
TRBJ2-7,TRBD2,-,TRBV9,CASSVDPSGSYEQYF,TGTGCCAGCAGCGTAGACCCTAGCGGGAGCTACGAGCAGTACTTC
TRBJ2-5,TRBD1,-,TRBV5-4,CASSPGQGAGGETQYF,TGTGCCAGCAGCCCGGGACAGGGGGCAGGGGGAGAGACCCAGTACTTC
TRBJ2-5,TRBD2,-,TRBV6-1,CASSEGGGTQETQYF,TGTGCCAGCAGTGAAGGGGGGGGTACCCAAGAGACCCAGTACTTC
TRBJ1-5,-,-,TRBV27,CASTSYGGNQPQHF,TGTGCCAGCACCTCCTACGGGGGTAATCAGCCCCAGCATTTT
TRBJ1-1,TRBD1,-,TRBV18,CASSPSGGQAFF,TGTGCCAGCTCACCCTCAGGGGGACAAGCTTTCTTT
TRBJ1-1,-,-,TRBV21-1,CASSKAQGMNTEAFF,TGTGCCAGCAGCAAAGCCCAGGGGATGAACACTGAAGCTTTCTTT
TRBJ2-5,-,-,TRBV25-1,CASISQLEETQYF,TGTGCCAGCATATCACAGCTTGAAGAGACCCAGTACTTC